Shown below are 14 T cell receptor beta chains from a single sample sequenced in a study of T-cell memory formation after mild COVID-19 listed by TCRdb under 2021. Receptor amplification or capture employed 5' RACE. Sequencing took place on an Illumina NovaSeq 6000. TCRdb reworked the public reads: Q25 trimming with fastp, MiXCR clone assembly, productive beta chains retained. Every CDR3 protein is listed once, alongside the most common genes and DNA of its rows. Present in this sample are 360,000 or so distinct CDR3 sequences, 25% to 30% of which were seen just once. The top ten clonotypes cover about 14% of the sample. The sequencing sample was made of PBMCs or a T cell subset sorted from them (not recorded which). These receptors originate from an adult woman who had mild COVID-19 (a few samples of this study predate the infection). The sample titles of this study are shuffled in the database, so cell type and time point are left out; the donor was told from shared clones.

The chain couples TRBV24-1 to TRBJ2-1; 12 positions match TRBD1. V gave up 3 bases and J gave up 9 bases; unmatched junction bases: 5. The germline gives CDR1 KGHDR, CDR2 SFDVKD. The CDR3 totals 15 residues. DNA of the CDR3: TGTGCCACCAGTGATGCGGGACAGGGGGCATCTGAGCAGTTCTTC. Translated: CATSDAGQGASEQFF.

The chain has TRBV5-1 and TRBJ1-2, with a tentative D call TRBD1 (5 bases). CDR3 length: 13 amino acids. CDR1 and CDR2 (germline): SGHRS, YFSETQ. Deletions cut 3 bases from V and 6 bases from J, with 12 bases between. The CDR3 DNA is TGCGCCAGCAGCTCCATCCTAGGGGATGGCTACACCTTC. It translates to CASSSILGDGYTF.

This clonotype was seen more than once but under ten times. J is TRBJ2-2 and V is TRBV5-1; the match to TRBD1 covers 7 bases. This CDR3 region has 15 residues. The V segment lost 4 bases and the J segment 2 bases; nucleotides outside the gene matches: 5. The germline V gene has CDR1 SGHRS and CDR2 YFSETQ. The CDR3 bases are TGCGCCAGCAGCGAGAGGACAGGCAACACCGGGGAGCTGTTTTTT. It yields the protein CASSERTGNTGELFF.

This clonotype has only a few counts. CDR3 nucleotides: TGTGCCAGCAGTTCCGGGACTAGCGGGAGAGGGGGCCAAGAGACCCAGTACTTC. Its translation is CASSSGTSGRGGQETQYF. V is TRBV12-3 or TRBV12-4 and J is TRBJ2-5; TRBD2 matches at 14 bases. This CDR3 is 18 amino acids long. V trimming: 4 bases; J trimming: 1 base; junction bases outside the gene matches: 8.

The rearrangement links TRBV6-6 to TRBJ2-1, with 12 bases aligning to TRBD2. V trimming: 10 bases; J trimming: 6 bases; junction bases outside the gene matches: 4. There are 13 residues in the CDR3. Germline V lookup: CDR1 MNHNY, CDR2 SVGAGI (reference sequence). CDR3 bases: TGTGCCACCGGACTAGCGGGAACCAATGAGCAGTTCTTC. This sequence encodes CATGLAGTNEQFF.

The chain's CDR3 is CATSDFSGGTDTQYF. Written as DNA, the CDR3 is TGTGCCACCAGTGATTTTTCCGGGGGCACAGATACGCAGTATTTT. The V call is TRBV24-1, the J call TRBJ2-3; tentatively, D is TRBD2 (5 bases). There are 15 residues in the CDR3. Trimming removed 1 base at V and 1 base at J, with 8 bases between. The germline gives CDR1 KGHDR, CDR2 SFDVKD.

The gene calls are TRBV15 and TRBJ2-3, with no clear D. The CDR3 loop spans 13 amino acids. Between the trimmed V and J ends, which lost 4 bases and 3 bases, there was a span of 8 bases. Germline CDR1 is LNHNV and CDR2 is YYDKDF (reference sequence). CDR3 residues: CATSTAGTDTQYF. CDR3 DNA: TGTGCCACCAGCACCGCCGGAACAGATACGCAGTATTTT.

The rearrangement joins TRBV7-6 to TRBJ2-5, with a tentative D call TRBD2 (6 bases). Trimming removed 2 bases at V and 0 bases at J, with 7 bases between. Germline CDR1 and CDR2: SGHVS and FNYEAQ. CDR3 length: 14 residues. Here the CDR3 DNA reads TGTGCCAGCAGCTTACTAGCGCACCAAGAGACCCAGTACTTC. Amino acid sequence: CASSLLAHQETQYF.

The V gene is TRBV7-9, the J gene TRBJ2-1, with 10 positions matching TRBD2. CDR3 length equals 20 residues. Germline V CDR1 and CDR2: SEHNR, FQNEAQ (reference sequence). V dropped 5 bases and J dropped 0; count of bases not matched to a gene: 16. This CDR3 reads CASSPYGRKRGGSSYNEQFF. The CDR3 DNA is TGTGCCAGCAGCCCGTACGGCCGAAAGCGGGGGGGCAGCTCCTACAATGAGCAGTTCTTC.

The V gene is TRBV11-2, the J gene TRBJ2-7, with 10 bases identical to TRBD2. The V gene's germline CDR1 is SGHAT and CDR2 FQNNGV. J was trimmed by 4 bases and V by 5 bases; bases with no gene match: 8. This CDR3 contains 15 residues. CDR3 DNA: TGTGCCAGCAGCAGTCTAGCGGGGGACCCTTACGAGCAGTACTTC. Residues: CASSSLAGDPYEQYF.

This clonotype turned up a few times. This chain connects TRBV30 to TRBJ2-2, with a weak D call TRBD1 (6 bases). The germline V gene encodes CDR1 GTSNPN and CDR2 SVGIG (reference sequence). V was cut by 6 bases and J by 6 bases, with 20 bases left in between. The CDR3 spans 15 residues. Here the CDR3 DNA reads TGTGCCTGCACCGGGAAGGGGGTGAAGGCCGGGGAGCTGTTTTTT. This encodes CACTGKGVKAGELFF.

The J gene is TRBJ2-2, the V gene TRBV18, with TRBD1 identical over 8 bases. The trim removed 1 base at V and 2 bases at J, leaving 9 bases unmatched. CDR1 KGHSH and CDR2 LQKENI come from the germline V gene. The CDR3 is 18 amino acids. Written as DNA, the CDR3 is TGTGCCAGCTCACCACTAATGGCGACAGGGGCTAACACCGGGGAGCTGTTTTTT. Protein sequence: CASSPLMATGANTGELFF.

This chain connects TRBV9 to TRBJ2-3; D is perhaps TRBD1 or TRBD2 (5 bases each). Trimming pared 0 bases from V and 4 bases from J, leaving 9 bases between. Germline values: CDR1 SGDLS, CDR2 YYNGEE. The length of the CDR3 is 14 residues. The CDR3 is CASSVGDDPDTQYF. In DNA, the CDR3 is TGTGCCAGCAGCGTAGGGGACGATCCAGATACGCAGTATTTT. Complete variable domain (other parts from reference TRBV9 and TRBJ2-3): DSGVTQTPKHLITATGQRVTLRCSPRSGDLSVYWYQQSLDQGLQFLIQYYNGEERAKGNILERFSAQQFPDLHSELNLSSLELGDSALYFCASSVGDDPDTQYFGPGTRLTVL.

This sequence joins TRBV12-3 or TRBV12-4 and TRBJ2-5; 9 nucleotides line up with TRBD1. The CDR3 sequence is 15 residues long. V was pared by 5 bases and J by 4 bases, with 8 bases of the junction left unmatched. CDR3 sequence (DNA): TGTGCCAGCAGTCCTCGACAGGGGGTGATAGAGACCCAGTACTTC. As protein: CASSPRQGVIETQYF.